A single sample is the source of the 32 T cell receptor beta chains below, sequenced in a study of T cell responses to AZD1222 COVID-19 vaccine. The data were produced by immunoSEQ multiplex PCR, yet TCRdb's version contains in-frame clones alone and is incomplete. The data hold 80,000 or so clones, with roughly 90% observed a single time. Material: peripheral blood, obtained 28 days after the second AZD1222 dose. The receptor set was obtained from an adult who received the AZD1222 COVID-19 vaccine.

V and J are TRBV6-5 and TRBJ2-3; 7 bases agree with TRBD2. Germline CDR1 is MNHEY and CDR2 is SVGAGI. V lost 0 bases, J lost 10 bases, and 1 base stayed unmatched. This CDR3 contains 12 residues. The CDR3 region is CASSYSAGAQYF. In nucleotides, the CDR3 is TGTGCCAGCAGTTACTCCGCGGGGGCGCAGTATTTT.

This sequence joins TRBV6-1 and TRBJ1-1, with D possibly being TRBD1 (6 bases). Per the germline V gene, CDR1 is MNHNS and CDR2 is SASEGT. The CDR3 runs 19 residues. Trimming pared 4 bases from V and 0 bases from J, leaving 24 bases between. CDR3 loop: CASSAKNNREKAMNTEAFF. In nucleotides, the CDR3 is TGTGCCAGCAGTGCCAAAAACAACAGGGAGAAGGCCATGAACACTGAAGCTTTCTTT.

J is TRBJ1-2 and V is TRBV30; D might be TRBD1 (6 bases). The germline gives CDR1 GTSNPN, CDR2 SVGIG (reference sequence). Trimming pared 0 bases from V and 5 bases from J, leaving 22 bases between. The CDR3 covers 17 residues. The CDR3, as DNA: TGTGCCTGGAGTGTACATCTCCTTCCAGGGGCCGGTTATGGCTACACCTTC. Translated, it gives CAWSVHLLPGAGYGYTF.

With respect to this clone: Germline is not matched at one junction end, which may reflect a read error. The CDR3 DNA is TGTGCCAGCAGTTTAGCGTCCCCCTATGAGCAGTACTTC. Residues: CASSLASPYEQYF. The chain couples TRBV12-3 or TRBV12-4 to TRBJ2-7; D gene uncertain. This CDR3 has 13 residues.

A single count supports this clone. This chain connects TRBV6-4 to TRBJ1-1; D possibly corresponds to TRBD1 (5 bases). From germline, CDR1 is MRHNA and CDR2 SNTAGT. This CDR3 is built from 15 residues. Between the trimmed V and J ends, which lost 6 bases and 0 bases, there was a span of 14 bases. The CDR3 DNA is TGTGCCAGCAGGCACTCGGGACTCATGAACACTGAAGCTTTCTTT. As protein: CASRHSGLMNTEAFF.

This clone appeared once. CDR3: CASSYSHRVNSPLHF. DNA for the CDR3: TGTGCCAGCAGTTACTCTCACAGGGTCAATTCACCCCTCCACTTT. The rearrangement joins TRBV6-5 to TRBJ1-6; D is possibly TRBD1 (6 bases). V lost 0 bases and J 7 bases, leaving 10 bases between the germline ends. The germline V gene has CDR1 MNHEY and CDR2 SVGAGI. This CDR3 spans 15 amino acids.

The CDR3 loop is CASSLDRGLGDTQYF. CDR3 nucleotide sequence: TGTGCCAGCAGCTTGGACAGGGGGCTTGGAGATACGCAGTATTTT. This chain uses TRBV11-1 with TRBJ2-3; 11 bases are a match to TRBD1. The CDR3 totals 15 residues. V gave up 3 bases and J gave up 5 bases; unmatched junction bases: 4. The V gene's germline CDR1 is SGHAT and CDR2 FQDESV (reference sequence). The whole variable domain, filled in from reference TRBV11-1 and TRBJ2-3, reads EAEVAQSPRYKITEKSQAVAFWCDPISGHATLYWYRQILGQGPELLVQFQDESVVDDSQLPKDRFSAERLKGVDSTLKIQPAELGDSAMYLCASSLDRGLGDTQYFGPGTRLTVL.

The chain employs TRBV7-6 and TRBJ2-2; D unclear. Trimming left V 4 bases short and J 7 bases short, with 7 bases between. CDR3 length: 12 residues. The germline CDR1 and CDR2 sequences are SGHVS and FNYEAQ. The CDR3 here is CASSYLGGELFF. As DNA, the CDR3 is TGTGCCAGCAGCTACTTAGGCGGGGAGCTGTTTTTT.

This chain joins TRBV19 and TRBJ2-3, with 11 bases identical to TRBD2. Germline lookup yields CDR1 LNHDA and CDR2 SQIVND (reference sequence). Trimming took 7 bases from V and 4 from J; bases not matched to a gene: 10. This CDR3 has 16 amino acids. CDR3 loop: CASTSGVAGGPDTQYF. The CDR3 DNA reads as TGTGCCAGTACCTCAGGGGTAGCGGGAGGGCCAGATACGCAGTATTTT.

The chain combines TRBV28 with TRBJ2-3; no definite D call. Germline CDR1 MDHEN, CDR2 SYDVKM. This CDR3 has 12 amino acids. The V and J ends lost 7 bases and 8 bases respectively, with 13 bases between them. CDR3: CASTTLPSTQYF. CDR3 sequence (DNA): TGTGCCAGCACTACTCTCCCAAGTACGCAGTATTTT.

The rearrangement joins TRBV27 to TRBJ2-1; 12 nucleotides match TRBD2. The CDR3 contains 18 residues. Germline loops: CDR1 MNHEY, CDR2 SMNVEV (reference sequence). Unmatched junction bases numbered 8, after V lost 5 bases and J lost 0 bases. This chain's CDR3 is CASSPWTSGTLSYNEQFF. The CDR3 bases are TGTGCCAGCAGTCCCTGGACTAGCGGGACTCTCTCCTACAATGAGCAGTTCTTC.

J is TRBJ2-7 and V is TRBV18; weak D call: TRBD1 (6 bases). Trimming stripped 5 bases from V and 3 bases from J, with 17 bases between. The CDR3 totals 15 residues. CDR1 and CDR2 from the germline V gene are KGHSH and LQKENI. The CDR3 protein is CASSSPRQALYEQYF. The DNA for the CDR3 is TGTGCCAGCTCATCTCCAAGACAGGCGCTCTACGAGCAGTACTTC. The full variable domain, its missing parts supplied by reference TRBV18 and TRBJ2-7, is NAGVMQNPRHLVRRRGQEARLRCSPMKGHSHVYWYRQLPEEGLKFMVYLQKENIIDESGMPKERFSAEFPKEGPSILRIQQVVRGDSAAYFCASSSPRQALYEQYFGPGTRLTVT.

The gene calls are TRBV7-2 and TRBJ2-5; no definite D call. Germline V gene lookup returns CDR1 SGHTA and CDR2 FQGNSA. The CDR3 loop spans 14 amino acids. V was clipped by 4 bases and J by 4 bases, with 13 bases between them. CDR3 region: CASSSTYGRETQYF. The CDR3 DNA follows: TGTGCCAGCAGCTCGACTTATGGCAGAGAGACCCAGTACTTC. Full variable domain (remainder filled in from reference TRBV7-2 and TRBJ2-5): GAGVSQSPSNKVTEKGKDVELRCDPISGHTALYWYRQSLGQGLEFLIYFQGNSAPDKSGLPSDRFSAERTGGSVSTLTIQRTQQEDSAVYLCASSSTYGRETQYFGPGTRLLVL.

This clone has a single count. The CDR3 coding sequence is TGTGCCAGCAGCGTAGTACCAGGACCCTACGAGCAGTACTTC. It codes for CASSVVPGPYEQYF. The V gene is TRBV9, the J gene TRBJ2-7; D is uncertain. The germline gives CDR1 SGDLS, CDR2 YYNGEE. With 0 bases removed from V and 2 bases from J, the gap between germline ends came to 9 bases. The CDR3 length is 14 residues.

V gene TRBV10-3 combines with J gene TRBJ1-2; D call uncertain. The length of the CDR3 is 13 residues. Trimming shortened V by 0 bases and J by 5 bases, and 7 bases separated the two germline ends. Germline-derived CDR1 and CDR2 are ENHRY and SYGVKD. Here the CDR3 reads CAISESSGYGYTF. The CDR3 DNA follows: TGTGCCATCAGTGAGTCGTCTGGGTATGGCTACACCTTC.

Concerning this clone: Other DNA sequences from this sample encode an identical CDR3 as well. V usage is TRBV18 and J usage is TRBJ2-7; 9 positions match TRBD2. Germline V gene lookup returns CDR1 KGHSH and CDR2 LQKENI. The CDR3 sequence is 14 residues long. V shed 3 bases and J 2 bases; nucleotides not matched to a gene: 2. CDR3 coding DNA: TGTGCCAGCTCACCTAGCGGGAGAGCCTACGAGCAGTACTTC. Translated, it gives CASSPSGRAYEQYF.

This chain joins TRBV5-1 and TRBJ2-1; 11 bases match TRBD2. V was pared by 2 bases and J by 4 bases, with 5 bases of the junction left unmatched. Germline loops: CDR1 SGHRS, CDR2 YFSETQ. This CDR3 region has 16 residues. CDR3 loop: CASSLALAGGYNEQFF. In nucleotides, the CDR3 is TGCGCCAGCAGCTTAGCTCTAGCGGGAGGTTACAATGAGCAGTTCTTC.

The V call is TRBV5-1, the J call TRBJ2-5; D call uncertain. The CDR3 is made up of 16 amino acids. V was pared by 4 bases and J by 0 bases, with 16 bases between. Looked up from germline, CDR1 is SGHRS and CDR2 is YFSETQ. CDR3 sequence reads: CASSTRAAWYQETQYF. CDR3 in DNA: TGCGCCAGCAGCACAAGGGCCGCTTGGTACCAAGAGACCCAGTACTTC.

The chain is built from TRBV12-5 and TRBJ1-2; no definite D call. There are 14 residues in the CDR3. The germline CDR1 and CDR2 sequences are LGHNT and FRNRAP. Trimming left V 6 bases short and J 4 bases short, with 15 bases between. This CDR3 reads CASGQAPQPYGYTF. The CDR3 DNA reads as TGTGCTAGTGGCCAGGCCCCGCAACCCTATGGCTACACCTTC.

DNA for the CDR3: TGTGCCAGCAGTTTATTGCAGGGTAGTTCACCCCTCCACTTT. The encoded protein is CASSLLQGSSPLHF. The V and J genes are TRBV28 and TRBJ1-6; possible D gene TRBD1, 5 bases. Looked up from germline, CDR1 is MDHEN and CDR2 is SYDVKM. V was clipped by 1 base and J by 9 bases, with 10 bases between them. This CDR3 region has 14 residues.

The V call is TRBV28, the J call TRBJ2-7; 15 bases are shared with TRBD2. This CDR3 is 18 amino acids long. In germline, CDR1 is MDHEN, CDR2 SYDVKM. V lost 3 bases to trimming and J lost 4 bases; unmatched junction nucleotides: 10. CDR3 in DNA: TGTGCCAGCAGTTTTTGGTCCGGCGGGACTAGCGGGAGGTACGAGCAGTACTTC. Amino acids: CASSFWSGGTSGRYEQYF.

The V call is TRBV2, the J call TRBJ2-7; D is possibly TRBD1 (6 bases). Germline V gene sequence: CDR1 SNHLY, CDR2 FYNNEI. The CDR3 has 14 residues. Trimming cost V 6 bases and J 7 bases, with 19 bases left between them. CDR3 loop: CASSPNGGALEQYF. CDR3 nucleotide sequence: TGTGCCAGCAGCCCTAATGGGGGCGCCTTGGAGCAGTACTTC.

The CDR3 loop reads CASRSYRDSINYGYTF. CDR3 nucleotide sequence: TGTGCCAGCAGGTCGTACCGGGACTCCATTAACTATGGCTACACCTTC. The chain joins TRBV27 to TRBJ1-2, with D tentatively TRBD1 (5 bases). Trimming removed 6 bases at V and 1 base at J, with 18 bases between. CDR1 is MNHEY, CDR2 SMNVEV, per germline (reference sequence). The CDR3 totals 16 residues.

This sequence joins TRBV4-1 and TRBJ2-1; the D is unclear. Looked up from germline, CDR1 is MGHRA and CDR2 is YSYEKL. There are 12 residues in the CDR3. V lost 0 bases to trimming and J lost 6 bases, with 3 bases between them. The CDR3 loop reads CASSQDSNEQFF. CDR3 DNA: TGCGCCAGCAGCCAAGACTCCAATGAGCAGTTCTTC.

J is TRBJ1-5 and V is TRBV5-5; 9 nucleotides match TRBD1. CDR3 length: 14 residues. Germline V gene sequence: CDR1 SGHKS, CDR2 YYEKEE (reference sequence). J lost 7 bases, V lost 6 bases, and 8 bases had no gene match. The CDR3 DNA reads TGTGCCAGCACCCCGACAGGGGGACGGCAGCCCCAGCATTTT. Its translation is CASTPTGGRQPQHF.

The rearrangement joins TRBV5-1 to TRBJ2-1; 8 positions match TRBD2. Germline CDR1 reads SGHRS; CDR2 reads YFSETQ. The CDR3 totals 13 residues. J lost 6 bases, V lost 2 bases, and 1 base had no gene match. The CDR3 DNA reads TGCGCCAGCAGCTTAGCGGGAGTCAATGAGCAGTTCTTC. Translated, it gives CASSLAGVNEQFF.

This rearrangement joins TRBV24-1 to TRBJ1-1; the D gene is possibly TRBD1 (6 bases). With 8 bases removed from V and 4 bases from J, the gap between germline ends came to 13 bases. The V gene's germline CDR1 is KGHDR and CDR2 SFDVKD. CDR3 length: 13 amino acids. Written as DNA, the CDR3 is TGTGCCACCACCGAGGGGGATAGCACTGAAGCTTTCTTT. As protein: CATTEGDSTEAFF.

The chain is built from TRBV18 and TRBJ1-1; D is ambiguous. This CDR3 comprises 13 residues. The V gene's germline CDR1 is KGHSH and CDR2 LQKENI. V was clipped by 2 bases and J by 2 bases, with 6 bases between them. CDR3 amino acids: CASSPIRNTEAFF. CDR3 DNA: TGTGCCAGCTCACCAATCAGAAACACTGAAGCTTTCTTT. Filled out from reference TRBV18 and TRBJ1-1, the complete variable domain reads NAGVMQNPRHLVRRRGQEARLRCSPMKGHSHVYWYRQLPEEGLKFMVYLQKENIIDESGMPKERFSAEFPKEGPSILRIQQVVRGDSAAYFCASSPIRNTEAFFGQGTRLTVV.

The chain uses TRBV19 and TRBJ1-5, with D perhaps matching TRBD1 (6 bases). Trimming pared 1 base from V and 5 bases from J, leaving 9 bases between. The CDR3 covers 14 residues. Germline assignment: CDR1 LNHDA and CDR2 SQIVND (reference sequence). The CDR3, as DNA: TGTGCCAGTAGTATAGCAGGGGTTGATCAGCCCCAGCATTTT. Its protein product is CASSIAGVDQPQHF.

This clone was seen more than once but under ten times. J is TRBJ1-4 and V is TRBV5-1; the match to TRBD1 covers 7 bases. CDR1 is SGHRS and CDR2 is YFSETQ in the germline V gene. V lost 2 bases to trimming and J lost 5 bases; unmatched junction nucleotides: 6. There are 15 residues in the CDR3. The CDR3 bases are TGCGCCAGCAGCTTCTCGGGACAGAGAAATGAAAAACTGTTTTTT. It is translated as CASSFSGQRNEKLFF. Supplemented by reference TRBV5-1 and TRBJ1-4, the full variable domain reads KAGVTQTPRYLIKTRGQQVTLSCSPISGHRSVSWYQQTPGQGLQFLFEYFSETQRNKGNFPGRFSGRQFSNSRSEMNVSTLELGDSALYLCASSFSGQRNEKLFFGSGTQLSVL.

This clone occurred once. The chain uses TRBV25-1 and TRBJ2-5, with D perhaps matching TRBD1 (6 bases). The CDR3 is made up of 15 amino acids. Germline-derived CDR1 and CDR2 are MGHDK and SYGVNS. Trimming shortened V by 2 bases and J by 4 bases, and 14 bases separated the two germline ends. The CDR3 here is CASSEPNRDGETQYF. DNA of the CDR3: TGTGCCAGCAGTGAACCCAACAGGGACGGAGAGACCCAGTACTTC.

V usage is TRBV28 and J usage is TRBJ2-7; 7 bases map to TRBD1. Germline loops: CDR1 MDHEN, CDR2 SYDVKM. This CDR3 has 15 residues. V shed 7 bases, J shed 2 bases, and the junction held 11 bases outside the gene matches. DNA for the CDR3: TGTGCCAGCACTCTATGGGGGACAGCGACCTACGAGCAGTACTTC. Translating gives CASTLWGTATYEQYF.